The TCR beta chain under discussion was sequenced for a study of cytomegalovirus exposure and HLA in healthy donors. Study-level background: Of the donors genotyped, 398 in all, 75% to 85% fell in the Caucasian-associated ancestry cluster. Study outcomes and limitations: In a later analysis, V- and J-gene trimming of beta chains associated with a DCLRE1C missense variant, replicated independently. Later work associated 16,951 TCR beta sequences with HLA alleles at 0.05 false discovery rate. Overall, around 150 TCR beta chains were annotated as cytomegalovirus-associated.

The PCR used 60 Vbeta and 13 Jbeta primers. Clones were sequenced by immunoSEQ multiplex PCR, and TCRdb holds only the in-frame ones, with some missing. The table includes some 150,000 clones, roughly 80% detected once. Worth noting for this clone: Its antigen is unidentified.

CDR3 length equals 14 residues. Unmatched junction bases numbered 13, after V lost 4 bases and J lost 12 bases. Germline CDR1 is SGHRS and CDR2 is YFSETQ. The rearrangement links TRBV5-1 to TRBJ1-1; TRBD1 agrees at 9 bases. Specimen: PBMCs. This clonotype was obtained from a woman aged 40 to 50 in good health and CMV-seropositive. Here the CDR3 reads CASSISGTGFLPFF. The CDR3 DNA sequence: TGCGCCAGCAGCATATCCGGGACAGGGTTTTTACCTTTCTTT.